These 16 T cell receptor beta chains share one sample of origin, sequenced in a study of T cell responses to AZD1222 COVID-19 vaccine. Repertoires were generated with immunoSEQ multiplex PCR, while TCRdb's copy carries only in-frame clones and drops some. The table shows 200,000 to 250,000 clones, with about 93% occurring only once. This material consisted of peripheral blood, taken on day 0 of MenACWY control vaccination. These receptor sequences come from an adult in good health.

The rearrangement uses TRBV9 and TRBJ1-5, with a weak D call TRBD1 (6 bases). CDR1 SGDLS and CDR2 YYNGEE come from the germline V gene. V dropped 5 bases and J dropped 0 bases, with 12 bases sitting between them. The CDR3 runs 15 residues. The CDR3 region has the DNA TGTGCCAGCAGTACAGGGACCCTTAGCAATCAGCCCCAGCATTTT. Encoded protein: CASSTGTLSNQPQHF.

V is TRBV12-3 or TRBV12-4 and J is TRBJ2-2, with unresolved D. CDR3 length equals 13 residues. Between the trimmed V and J ends, which lost 5 bases and 4 bases, there was a span of 8 bases. CDR3 residues: CASSPVGTGELFF. The CDR3 DNA reads TGTGCCAGCAGTCCCGTCGGCACCGGGGAGCTGTTTTTT.

J is TRBJ1-4 and V is TRBV30, with D uncertain. The CDR3 has 13 amino acids. Germline V gene lookup returns CDR1 GTSNPN and CDR2 SVGIG (reference sequence). Trimming left V 0 bases short and J 5 bases short, with 7 bases between. CDR3 region: CAWSVLGNEKLFF. The CDR3 bases are TGTGCCTGGAGTGTACTTGGGAATGAAAAACTGTTTTTT.

This chain links TRBV3-1 (or the pseudogene TRBV3-2) with TRBJ1-1; unclear D gene. V was trimmed by 4 bases and J by 10 bases, leaving 16 bases between them. The CDR3 runs to 13 residues. Germline CDR1 LGHDT, CDR2 YNNKEL (reference sequence). The CDR3 here is CASSLENRGSAFF. CDR3 bases: TGTGCCAGCAGCCTGGAGAATCGCGGATCAGCTTTCTTT.

This clone was seen only once. The gene calls are TRBV10-3 and TRBJ2-2; 7 bases map to TRBD2. The V segment lost 6 bases and the J segment 4 bases; nucleotides outside the gene matches: 5. This CDR3 comprises 14 residues. CDR1 and CDR2 (germline): ENHRY, SYGVKD. As DNA, the CDR3 is TGTGCCATCAGGCCCGGGGAGGGCACCGGGGAGCTGTTTTTT. Its protein product is CAIRPGEGTGELFF.

This clone was detected only once. The chain combines TRBV5-4 with TRBJ2-2; D is ambiguous. With 4 bases removed from V and 6 bases from J, the gap between germline ends came to 13 bases. The CDR3 totals 14 residues. Germline lookup yields CDR1 SGHNT and CDR2 YYREEE (reference sequence). This chain's CDR3 is CASSPDLLSGELFF. In nucleotides, the CDR3 is TGTGCCAGCAGCCCAGACCTGTTATCCGGGGAGCTGTTTTTT.

This clone was picked up one time. The gene calls are TRBV5-6 and TRBJ1-6, with D uncertain. V was clipped by 0 bases and J by 2 bases, with 12 bases between them. The CDR3 is made up of 17 amino acids. Germline V gives CDR1 SGHDT, CDR2 YYEEEE. The CDR3 spells CASSLAGSGPYNSPLHF. The CDR3 nucleotides read TGTGCCAGCAGCTTGGCCGGGTCAGGACCCTATAATTCACCCCTCCACTTT.

The chain joins TRBV28 to TRBJ1-2; D may be TRBD1 (5 bases). Germline CDR1 is MDHEN and CDR2 is SYDVKM. The CDR3 sequence is 14 residues long. The ends were cut back, 5 bases at V and 0 bases at J, with 10 bases in the middle. The DNA of the CDR3 is TGTGCCAGCAGTAGTACAGGAGCTAACTATGGCTACACCTTC. Amino acid sequence: CASSSTGANYGYTF.

V and J are TRBV7-2 and TRBJ1-2; 7 nucleotides match TRBD1. Germline V CDR1 and CDR2: SGHTA, FQGNSA. The V segment lost 1 base and the J segment 5 bases; nucleotides outside the gene matches: 1. This CDR3 has 13 residues. CDR3 residues: CASSLDRGYGYTF. The CDR3 bases are TGTGCCAGCAGCTTAGACAGGGGTTATGGCTACACCTTC.

The CDR3, as DNA: TGTGCCAGCAGCTTAGCGTCGAAGGATGAGCAGTTCTTC. Its protein is CASSLASKDEQFF. The chain uses TRBV7-8 and TRBJ2-1; D is ambiguous. V dropped 0 bases and J dropped 8 bases, with 8 bases sitting between them. CDR3 length equals 13 residues. Germline CDR1 reads SGHVS; CDR2 reads FQNEAQ.

This chain joins TRBV6-1 and TRBJ1-1, with D possibly TRBD1 on 5 matching bases. This CDR3 is 14 amino acids long. From germline, CDR1 is MNHNS and CDR2 SASEGT. Trimming stripped 1 base from V and 1 base from J, with 7 bases between. The CDR3 bases are TGTGCCAGCAGTGAAGGGGGCCCGAACACTGAAGCTTTCTTT. As protein: CASSEGGPNTEAFF.

This chain uses TRBV5-1 with TRBJ1-1; TRBD1 matches at 8 bases. The CDR3 runs to 16 residues. Germline V gene lookup returns CDR1 SGHRS and CDR2 YFSETQ. With V trimmed by 3 bases and J by 2 bases, 9 bases remained unmatched. This CDR3 reads CASSSMPGGGNTEAFF. The CDR3 DNA is TGCGCCAGCAGCTCGATGCCAGGGGGCGGTAACACTGAAGCTTTCTTT. The whole variable domain, remainder taken from reference TRBV5-1 and TRBJ1-1, is KAGVTQTPRYLIKTRGQQVTLSCSPISGHRSVSWYQQTPGQGLQFLFEYFSETQRNKGNFPGRFSGRQFSNSRSEMNVSTLELGDSALYLCASSSMPGGGNTEAFFGQGTRLTVV.

V and J are TRBV6-2 or TRBV6-3 and TRBJ1-6, with a weak D call TRBD1 (5 bases). V was shortened by 0 bases and J by 6 bases, with 12 bases between the two germline ends. The V gene's germline CDR1 is MNHEY and CDR2 SVGEGT. The CDR3 runs 16 residues. The CDR3 region is CASSYSSRGANSPLHF. The CDR3 DNA sequence: TGTGCCAGCAGTTACTCCTCGAGAGGGGCTAATTCACCCCTCCACTTT.

Of note for this clone: Its ends do not fully match the called genes, so a read error is possible. The genes are TRBV28 and TRBJ1-6, with D unresolved. The germline V gene encodes CDR1 MDHEN and CDR2 SYDVKM. CDR3 size: 12 residues. CDR3 protein: CASRGYNSPLHF. The CDR3 nucleotides read TGTGCCAGCAGGGGCTATAACTCACCCCTCCACTTT.

The rearrangement joins TRBV6-2 or TRBV6-3 to TRBJ1-1; TRBD1 agrees at 8 bases. The CDR3 runs 14 residues. Germline V lookup: CDR1 MNHEY, CDR2 SVGEGT. With V trimmed by 2 bases and J by 1 base, 0 bases remained unmatched. The CDR3 spells CASSYGTGNTEAFF. DNA of the CDR3: TGTGCCAGCAGTTACGGGACAGGGAACACTGAAGCTTTCTTT.

The V and J genes are TRBV27 and TRBJ1-3; 8 bases agree with TRBD1. Per germline, CDR1 MNHEY and CDR2 SMNVEV (reference sequence). CDR3 length equals 17 residues. The V and J ends lost 5 bases and 0 bases, in that order; junction bases with no gene match: 9. For the CDR3, the DNA is TGTGCCAGCAGTAGGGACAGGCCCATGAGCTCTGGAAACACCATATATTTT. It yields the protein CASSRDRPMSSGNTIYF.